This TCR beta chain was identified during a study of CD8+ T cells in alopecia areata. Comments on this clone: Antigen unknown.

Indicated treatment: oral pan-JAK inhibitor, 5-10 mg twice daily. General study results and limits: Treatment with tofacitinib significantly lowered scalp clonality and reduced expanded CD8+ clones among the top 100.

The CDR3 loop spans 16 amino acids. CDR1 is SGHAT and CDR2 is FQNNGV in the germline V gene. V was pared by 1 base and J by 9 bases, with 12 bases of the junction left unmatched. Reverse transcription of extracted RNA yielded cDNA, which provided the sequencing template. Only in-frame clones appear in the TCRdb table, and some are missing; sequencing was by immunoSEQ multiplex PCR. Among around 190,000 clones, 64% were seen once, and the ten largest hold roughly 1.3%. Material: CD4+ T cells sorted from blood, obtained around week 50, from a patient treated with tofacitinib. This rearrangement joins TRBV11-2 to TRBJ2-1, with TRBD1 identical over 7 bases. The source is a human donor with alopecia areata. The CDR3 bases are TGTGCCAGCAGCTTAGGAGGGGGCAATTCAGGAAGTGAGCAGTTCTTC. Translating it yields CASSLGGGNSGSEQFF.